This T cell receptor (beta chain) comes out of a study of cytomegalovirus exposure and HLA in healthy donors. Findings and caveats of the study: Later findings reportedly placed an Asian-associated ancestry cluster below the approximately 670-donor mean for N-insertions.

The PCR was carried out with 60 Vbeta primers and 13 Jbeta primers. Libraries were prepared by immunoSEQ multiplex PCR; TCRdb keeps only in-frame clonotypes and omits some of them. The sample shows approximately 150,000 clones, over 65% of them seen only once. CDR3 length: 14 residues. V lost 0 bases and J lost 0, with 6 bases in between. Germline V gene lookup returns CDR1 SGHKS and CDR2 YYEKEE (reference sequence). This clone has just a few counts. Antigen unknown. J is TRBJ1-2 and V is TRBV5-5; D unresolved. The receptor's source is a male donor in good health and CMV-seronegative. What was sequenced was PBMCs. In DNA form, the CDR3 reads TGTGCCAGCAGCTTGGAGGACTCTAACTATGGCTACACCTTC. Protein product: CASSLEDSNYGYTF.